The clone carrying this T cell receptor (beta chain) appeared a few times. Its specificity is unknown. The germline gives CDR1 GTSNPN, CDR2 SVGIG (reference sequence). The CDR3 extends over 12 amino acids. Trimming pared 5 bases from V and 2 bases from J, leaving 9 bases between. The sample is drawn from a study of response to subunit inactivated influenza vaccine. Findings and caveats of the study: With each seasonal influenza vaccination, the authors suggested, few new T cells are recruited.

TCRdb recomputed calls from the RT-PCR reads with MiXCR, one row per CDR3 protein. The table has about 780,000 distinct CDR3 sequences, roughly 20% seen once; the top ten hold roughly 10%. The chain has TRBV30 and TRBJ2-5; TRBD2 might be the D (5 bases). The input for sequencing was PBMCs from blood, taken 5 days after vaccination. This clonotype was obtained from a man over 45 who received an inactivated influenza vaccine. The DNA for the CDR3 is TGTGCCTGGGGACTTTTACAAGAGACCCAGTACTTC. This sequence encodes CAWGLLQETQYF.